This entry concerns a single T cell receptor (beta chain). Its cognate antigen is unknown. This sample was included in a study of cytomegalovirus exposure and HLA in healthy donors. On the study more broadly: A subsequent analysis reported that the approximately 120 validation repertoires were produced on the same platform that had also been used for the roughly 670 first-cohort repertoires.

Findings and caveats of the study: Among TCR sequences, most were rare, though some public TCRs appeared in many donors. High sensitivity and specificity were reportedly achieved when the classifier diagnosed cytomegalovirus status.

TCRdb keeps only in-frame clones here, not all; method: immunoSEQ multiplex PCR. This table holds approximately 200,000 clones, 75% to 85% found once. The donors were part of the validation cohort, which consisted of over a hundred subjects and was separate from the first cohort of several hundred subjects. The CDR3 extends over 14 amino acids. V gave up 6 bases and J gave up 2 bases, with 11 bases separating them. Germline loops: CDR1 MDHEN, CDR2 SYDVKM. The sequence was collected from a woman younger than 45 in good health and CMV-seropositive. The rearrangement links TRBV28 to TRBJ1-5; D not resolved. Sequencing was carried out using PBMCs. Written as DNA, the CDR3 is TGTGCCAGCAGCCCCGCCCGAGGCAATCAGCCCCAGCATTTT. It translates to CASSPARGNQPQHF. The full variable domain, rest sourced from reference TRBV28 and TRBJ1-5, is DVKVTQSSRYLVKRTGEKVFLECVQDMDHENMFWYRQDPGLGLRLIYFSYDVKMKEKGDIPEGYSVSREKKERFSLILESASTNQTSMYLCASSPARGNQPQHFGDGTRLSIL.